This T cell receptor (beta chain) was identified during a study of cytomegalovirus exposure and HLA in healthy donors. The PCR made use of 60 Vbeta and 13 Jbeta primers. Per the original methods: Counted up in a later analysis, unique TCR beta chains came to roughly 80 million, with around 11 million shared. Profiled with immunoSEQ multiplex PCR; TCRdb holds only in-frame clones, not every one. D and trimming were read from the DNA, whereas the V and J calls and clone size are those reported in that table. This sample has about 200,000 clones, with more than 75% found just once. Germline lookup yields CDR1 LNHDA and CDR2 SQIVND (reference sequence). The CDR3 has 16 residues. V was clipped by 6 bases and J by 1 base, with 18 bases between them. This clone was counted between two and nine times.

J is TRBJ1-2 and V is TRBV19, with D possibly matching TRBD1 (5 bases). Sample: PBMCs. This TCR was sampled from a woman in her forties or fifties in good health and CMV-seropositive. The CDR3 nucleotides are TGTGCCAGTAGCGAGCGAGGATTGGGGCATAACTATGGCTACACCTTC. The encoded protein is CASSERGLGHNYGYTF.